This T cell receptor (delta chain) is drawn from a study of Vδ1+ human thymocytes. Study-wide results and caveats: Many TRG clonotypes were shared between donors; TRD repertoires were essentially private. Despite high sort purity, roughly 20% of thymic T cell receptor delta sequences were Vdelta2. Thymic TRG and TRD repertoires appeared highly polyclonal, with Gaussian CDR3 length distributions. Bulk data may be misread because of unexpected Vdelta2 sequences.

After alphabeta T cell depletion, CD3+ Vdelta1+ Vdelta2- thymocytes were sorted. This CDR3 is built from 22 residues. The germline V gene encodes CDR1 TSWWSYY and CDR2 QGS. Trimming at V came to 3 bases and at J to 8 bases, leaving 27 bases not matched to a gene. The template was reverse-transcribed extracted RNA. The CDR3 regions were amplified by multiplex PCR from V-gene primers to a constant-region primer. TCRdb redid clone calling on the multiplex PCR reads using CATT. The data show 80,000 or so delta-chain clones, with about 35% seen just once and over 0.2% held by the top ten. This clone was found a few times. What it binds is not known.

The receptor comes from a boy younger than two who had congenital heart surgery. V usage is TRDV1 and J usage is TRDJ1; TRDD3 matches 13 bases. The sample taken for sequencing was Vdelta1+ gamma-delta thymocytes from the thymus. Subset denoted: FACS-sorted CD3+ TCRalphabeta- TCRVdelta1+ TCRVdelta2- thymocytes. CDR3 amino acids: CALGDPSFGPGGLGDTTRKLIF. DNA for the CDR3: TGTGCTCTTGGGGATCCCTCCTTCGGCCCTGGGGGACTGGGGGATACGACCCGAAAACTCATCTTT.